These 8 T cell receptor beta chains share one sample of origin, sequenced in a study of T cell repertoires in cytomegalovirus infection. TCRdb analysed the reads with MiXCR anew, one entry per CDR3 protein. The sample holds under 350,000 distinct CDR3 sequences; about a tenth are singletons and the top ten take less than 3%. Source material: PBMCs. All receptors come from a human donor in good health (CMV status not recorded). Some clones in this sample may be carry-over from other donors' samples.

This clonotype appeared a few times. V and J are TRBV6-2 or TRBV6-3 and TRBJ1-4; 8 nucleotides match TRBD1. This CDR3 has 14 residues. Losses at the gene ends were 7 bases for V and 7 bases for J; bases not matched to a gene: 8. Germline CDR1 and CDR2: MNHEY and SVGEGT. The CDR3 loop is CASKDDRGGEKLFF. In nucleotides, the CDR3 is TGTGCCAGCAAGGACGACAGGGGTGGTGAAAAACTGTTTTTT.

This clonotype was counted at least ten times. This chain links TRBV6-1 with TRBJ1-1, with D maybe TRBD1 (6 bases). The CDR3 consists of 11 residues. Trimming pared 7 bases from V and 8 bases from J, leaving 11 bases between. The V gene's germline CDR1 is MNHNS and CDR2 SASEGT. The CDR3 nucleotides read TGTGCCAGCACCCGCGGGACAGAAGCTTTCTTT. Protein: CASTRGTEAFF.

In its sample, this clonotype was seen many times. For the CDR3, the DNA is TGTGCCAGCTTATATGCGGGGTTGGGAAAAGCTTTCTTT. It yields the protein CASLYAGLGKAFF. The rearrangement links TRBV7-2 to TRBJ1-1; D ambiguous. The CDR3 has 13 amino acids. The germline V gene has CDR1 SGHTA and CDR2 FQGNSA. Trimming took 8 bases from V and 9 from J, leaving 19 bases between them.

This clonotype was recorded many times. The V call is TRBV7-2, the J call TRBJ2-1; tentative D call: TRBD2 (6 bases). This CDR3 is built from 16 residues. Germline values: CDR1 SGHTA, CDR2 FQGNSA. Trimming took off 5 bases at V and 0 bases at J, with 14 bases between the two ends. The CDR3 coding sequence is TGTGCCAGCAGCCTCGCGGGCGGGGTCTCCTACAATGAGCAGTTCTTC. Translation gives CASSLAGGVSYNEQFF.

This clonotype was seen ten or more times. The V and J genes are TRBV7-2 and TRBJ1-1, with D unclear. Germline V CDR1 and CDR2: SGHTA, FQGNSA. The CDR3 extends over 12 amino acids. Between the trimmed V and J ends, which lost 3 bases and 6 bases, there was a span of 8 bases. CDR3 DNA sequence: TGTGCCAGCAGCTTCATGTCGGCTGAAGCTTTCTTT. Residues: CASSFMSAEAFF.

V gene TRBV20-1 combines with J gene TRBJ2-2; D remains unclear. This CDR3 comprises 14 residues. The V gene's germline CDR1 is DFQATT and CDR2 SNEGSKA (reference sequence). Deletions cut 1 base from V and 0 bases from J, with 6 bases between. CDR3 sequence reads: CSARVGPNTGELFF. DNA of the CDR3: TGCAGTGCTAGAGTTGGGCCGAACACCGGGGAGCTGTTTTTT.

This clonotype came up many times. V and J are TRBV14 and TRBJ2-5; D perhaps matches TRBD2 (5 bases). This CDR3 contains 15 residues. The germline V and J ends were trimmed by 3 bases and 4 bases, with 15 bases remaining between them. Germline assignment: CDR1 SGHDN and CDR2 FVKESK. The CDR3 DNA follows: TGTGCCAGCAGCCACCCCGACTACCGTTTAGAGACCCAGTACTTC. It specifies CASSHPDYRLETQYF.

There are many counts of this clonotype. The chain links TRBV11-3 to TRBJ2-1; 11 bases are shared with TRBD1. Germline V lookup: CDR1 SGHNT, CDR2 YENEEA. The CDR3 consists of 16 residues. V dropped 5 bases and J dropped 4; count of bases not matched to a gene: 7. CDR3 nucleotide sequence: TGTGCCAGCAGCGCAAGGGGACAGGGGGTTTACAATGAGCAGTTCTTC. Protein product: CASSARGQGVYNEQFF.